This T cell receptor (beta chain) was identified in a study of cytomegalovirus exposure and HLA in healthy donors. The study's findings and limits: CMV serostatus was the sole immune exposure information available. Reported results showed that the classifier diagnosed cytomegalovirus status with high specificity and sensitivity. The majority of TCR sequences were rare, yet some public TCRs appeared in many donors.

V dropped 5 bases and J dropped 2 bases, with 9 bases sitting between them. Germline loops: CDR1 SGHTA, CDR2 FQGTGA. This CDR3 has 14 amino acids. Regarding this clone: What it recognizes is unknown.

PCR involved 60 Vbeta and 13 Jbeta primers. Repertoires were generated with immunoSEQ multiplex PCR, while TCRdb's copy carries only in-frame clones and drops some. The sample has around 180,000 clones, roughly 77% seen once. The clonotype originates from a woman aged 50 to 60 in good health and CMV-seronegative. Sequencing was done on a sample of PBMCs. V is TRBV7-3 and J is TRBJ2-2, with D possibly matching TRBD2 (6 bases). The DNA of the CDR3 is TGTGCCAGCAGCCCCGGGGGAAACACCGGGGAGCTGTTTTTT. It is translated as CASSPGGNTGELFF. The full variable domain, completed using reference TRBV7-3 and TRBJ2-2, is GAGVSQTPSNKVTEKGKYVELRCDPISGHTALYWYRQSLGQGPEFLIYFQGTGAADDSGLPNDRFFAVRPEGSVSTLKIQRTERGDSAVYLCASSPGGNTGELFFGEGSRLTVL.